The next 12 T cell receptor beta chains were all read from a single sample in a study of blood T cell repertoires in COVID-19. Only in-frame clones appear in the TCRdb table, and some are missing; sequencing was by immunoSEQ multiplex PCR. Of 180,000 or so clones listed, approximately 89% are singletons. Material for sequencing was PBMCs or T cells enriched from blood (not recorded which). The receptor set was obtained from a young woman who had recovered from COVID-19.

The V gene is TRBV28, the J gene TRBJ1-1; D gene unclear. The germline V and J ends were trimmed by 6 bases and 7 bases, with 24 bases remaining between them. The CDR3 consists of 16 residues. The germline V gene encodes CDR1 MDHEN and CDR2 SYDVKM. The CDR3 DNA follows: TGTGCCAGCAGCCCTGAGGAGCCGAACTACGTTGGTGAAGCTTTCTTT. This encodes CASSPEEPNYVGEAFF.

V usage is TRBV5-5 and J usage is TRBJ2-2; 7 bases are a match to TRBD2. Germline V gene lookup returns CDR1 SGHKS and CDR2 YYEKEE (reference sequence). This CDR3 spans 14 amino acids. The V segment lost 2 bases and the J segment 6 bases; nucleotides outside the gene matches: 4. CDR3 loop: CASSFTSDPGELFF. CDR3 coding DNA: TGTGCCAGCAGCTTTACTAGCGACCCCGGGGAGCTGTTTTTT.

This rearrangement joins TRBV3-1 (or the pseudogene TRBV3-2) to TRBJ2-3; 10 bases are a match to TRBD2. Looked up from germline, CDR1 is LGHDT and CDR2 is YNNKEL (reference sequence). This CDR3 is 16 amino acids long. The V segment lost 4 bases and the J segment 2 bases; nucleotides outside the gene matches: 6. In DNA form, the CDR3 reads TGTGCCAGCAGCCCTGATAGCGGGAGGTCCACAGATACGCAGTATTTT. As protein: CASSPDSGRSTDTQYF.

The chain employs TRBV6-5 and TRBJ1-1; D call uncertain. The CDR3 loop spans 13 amino acids. Trimming removed 2 bases at V and 8 bases at J, with 12 bases between. The germline V gene has CDR1 MNHEY and CDR2 SVGAGI. The CDR3 reads CASSYGDRGEAFF. The CDR3 nucleotides read TGTGCCAGCAGTTACGGTGACCGAGGCGAAGCTTTCTTT.

The chain links TRBV7-2 to TRBJ2-7, with D maybe TRBD1 (6 bases). Germline V lookup: CDR1 SGHTA, CDR2 FQGNSA. The CDR3 totals 13 residues. Trimming pared 6 bases from V and 6 bases from J, leaving 15 bases between. The CDR3 region is CASRSQGRGEQYF. As DNA, the CDR3 is TGTGCCAGCAGGTCTCAGGGGCGCGGCGAGCAGTACTTC.

The chain employs TRBV13 and TRBJ1-1; 7 nucleotides align to TRBD1. The germline gives CDR1 PRHDT, CDR2 FYEKMQ (reference sequence). The CDR3 totals 15 residues. The junction had 5 bases not matched to a gene; V was cut back by 4 bases and J by 0 bases. CDR3: CASSSWDSLNTEAFF. CDR3 bases: TGTGCCAGCAGCTCCTGGGACAGTTTGAACACTGAAGCTTTCTTT.

The V gene is TRBV5-5, the J gene TRBJ1-2; D ambiguous. CDR3 length: 13 residues. V was shortened by 5 bases and J by 4 bases, with 12 bases between the two germline ends. Germline-derived CDR1 and CDR2 are SGHKS and YYEKEE (reference sequence). For the CDR3, the DNA is TGTGCCAGCAGACCCCCCGGGTCCTATGGCTACACCTTC. Translated, it gives CASRPPGSYGYTF.

V usage is TRBV7-3 and J usage is TRBJ2-1; D might be TRBD2 (6 bases). The CDR3 runs 17 residues. V lost 4 bases and J lost 0, with 16 bases in between. Germline-derived CDR1 and CDR2 are SGHTA and FQGTGA. CDR3 residues: CASSSLGTQSSYNEQFF. CDR3 sequence (DNA): TGTGCCAGCAGCTCCCTCGGGACTCAGAGCTCCTACAATGAGCAGTTCTTC.

CDR3 loop: CASSQRGGYTEAFF. The CDR3 region has the DNA TGTGCCAGCAGCCAACGGGGGGGGTACACTGAAGCTTTCTTT. The chain recombines TRBV3-1 (or the pseudogene TRBV3-2) with TRBJ1-1, with TRBD1 as a possible D gene (5 bases). Trimming removed 2 bases at V and 3 bases at J, with 10 bases between. Germline V gene data show CDR1 as LGHDT and CDR2 as YNNKEL (reference sequence). The CDR3 covers 14 residues.

J is TRBJ2-1 and V is TRBV24-1; TRBD2 agrees at 7 bases. CDR3 length: 11 amino acids. J was trimmed by 13 bases and V by 8 bases; bases with no gene match: 7. The germline V gene encodes CDR1 KGHDR and CDR2 SFDVKD. CDR3 bases: TGTGCCACCAAGGAGCGGGATCTTCAGTTCTTC. As protein: CATKERDLQFF.

This CDR3 reads CAWKRGGSSSNEQFF. CDR3 nucleotide sequence: TGTGCCTGGAAGCGGGGCGGGAGCTCTAGCAATGAGCAGTTCTTC. The chain couples TRBV30 to TRBJ2-1; 7 bases align to TRBD2. The V and J ends lost 4 bases and 6 bases, in that order; junction bases with no gene match: 12. Germline loops: CDR1 GTSNPN, CDR2 SVGIG (reference sequence). This CDR3 has 15 amino acids.

As concerns this clone: At one boundary the junction diverges from the germline segment, which might be a read error. The V call is TRBV7-9, the J call TRBJ2-3; TRBD2 is a possible D gene (6 bases). This CDR3 contains 13 residues. Germline V lookup: CDR1 SEHNR, CDR2 FQNEAQ (reference sequence). CDR3 in amino acids: CASSWGTGEPWHF. Here the CDR3 DNA reads TGTGCCAGCAGCTGGGGGACGGGGGAACCGTGGCATTTT.